This passage covers 21 T cell receptor beta chains from one sample sequenced in a study of blood T cells in healthy people across ages. PCR was performed a second time for roughly 7 to 12 cycles using a sample-barcoded 5' primer and a J-beta primer mix. TCRdb processed the 5' RACE reads anew with MiXCR; each CDR3 protein has one entry. The table includes 1.5 million to 2 million distinct CDR3 sequences, roughly 27% detected once. Sequencing used blood. The receptors were gathered from a woman aged 25 to 39 in good health.

V usage is TRBV29-1 and J usage is TRBJ1-1; 8 positions match TRBD1. The V and J ends lost 4 bases and 6 bases, in that order; junction bases with no gene match: 13. Germline V lookup: CDR1 SQVTM, CDR2 ANQGSEA. The CDR3 loop spans 15 amino acids. The CDR3 nucleotides are TGCAGCGTTGTAGACGTGGACAGGGTGAGGCCTGAAGCTTTCTTT. It specifies CSVVDVDRVRPEAFF.

The gene calls are TRBV5-5 and TRBJ2-5; either TRBD1 or TRBD2 may supply D (5 bases each). The germline V gene encodes CDR1 SGHKS and CDR2 YYEKEE (reference sequence). Trimming shortened V by 3 bases and J by 7 bases, and 13 bases separated the two germline ends. The CDR3 has 13 residues. The CDR3 sequence is CASSWDGPGTQYF. The DNA for the CDR3 is TGTGCCAGCAGCTGGGACGGCCCGGGGACCCAGTACTTC.

V and J are TRBV6-5 and TRBJ2-1, with D possibly called TRBD1 or TRBD2 (6 bases each). This CDR3 spans 14 amino acids. V dropped 7 bases and J dropped 8 bases, with 18 bases sitting between them. Germline CDR1 is MNHEY and CDR2 is SVGAGI. In DNA form, the CDR3 reads TGTGCCAGCAAGGGGGGTGGTCGCTCCCATGAGCAGTTCTTC. This sequence encodes CASKGGGRSHEQFF.

The CDR3 spells CASSPDGLTTEAFF. In DNA, the CDR3 is TGTGCCAGCAGCCCGGACGGTCTGACCACTGAAGCTTTCTTT. The chain couples TRBV5-4 to TRBJ1-1; D remains ambiguous. From germline, CDR1 is SGHNT and CDR2 YYREEE (reference sequence). V lost 4 bases and J lost 4, with 14 bases in between. The CDR3 runs to 14 residues.

With regard to this clonotype: This may arise from a read error, as a much more abundant clone is one base away. V usage is TRBV9 and J usage is TRBJ2-6, with 7 bases fitting TRBD1. The V gene's germline CDR1 is SGDLS and CDR2 YYNGEE. The CDR3 totals 17 residues. CDR3 DNA: TGTGCCAGCAGCCCCCCGACAGGGACCTCTGGGGCCAACGTCCGGACTTTC. It yields the protein CASSPPTGTSGANVRTF.

V is TRBV20-1 and J is TRBJ2-2; the D is unclear. CDR3 length: 16 residues. Between the trimmed V and J ends, which lost 0 bases and 1 base, there was a span of 12 bases. Germline loops: CDR1 DFQATT, CDR2 SNEGSKA (reference sequence). The CDR3 here is CSARDLENRNTGELFF. In DNA, the CDR3 is TGCAGTGCTAGAGATCTCGAGAACAGGAACACCGGGGAGCTGTTTTTT.

This sequence joins TRBV24-1 and TRBJ2-7; D remains unclear. Per germline, CDR1 KGHDR and CDR2 SFDVKD. Trimming stripped 2 bases from V and 3 bases from J, with 4 bases between. CDR3 length: 12 amino acids. The CDR3 nucleotides are TGTGCCACCAGTGATTCCGACTACGAGCAGTACTTC. Translated, it gives CATSDSDYEQYF.

Worth noting for this clonotype: A single base separates this from a much larger clone, so it may be a read error. The chain uses TRBV5-5 and TRBJ2-4; no firm D call. The J call may be incorrect, as the DNA end agrees better with TRBJ2-7. Germline assignment: CDR1 SGHKS and CDR2 YYEKEE (reference sequence). The CDR3 is made up of 13 amino acids. CDR3 DNA: TGTGCCAGCAGCTCCTGGGCCCCCTACGAGCAGTACTTC. It specifies CASSSWAPYEQYF.

This clonotype was counted only a few times. The junction differs from germline at one of its ends, possibly a read error. V and J are TRBV7-9 and TRBJ2-7; 7 positions match TRBD1. This CDR3 has 14 residues. The V gene's germline CDR1 is SEHNR and CDR2 FQNEAQ (reference sequence). The CDR3 protein is CASSLEGAVYEQYF. CDR3 bases: TGCGCCAGCAGCTTAGAGGGGGCGGTCTACGAGCAGTACTTC.

The CDR3 sequence: CSARESGRGQGYTF. The DNA of the CDR3 is TGCAGTGCTAGAGAGTCGGGCAGGGGGCAAGGCTACACCTTC. V usage is TRBV20-1 and J usage is TRBJ1-2, with 8 bases lining up with TRBD1. V shed 0 bases, J shed 8 bases, and the junction held 8 bases outside the gene matches. Germline V gives CDR1 DFQATT, CDR2 SNEGSKA (reference sequence). CDR3 length: 14 amino acids.

This clonotype has just a few counts. This sequence joins TRBV20-1 and TRBJ1-4, with a tentative D call TRBD1 (5 bases). This CDR3 spans 14 amino acids. V lost 2 bases and J 6 bases, leaving 13 bases between the germline ends. Germline V CDR1 and CDR2: DFQATT, SNEGSKA (reference sequence). CDR3 amino acids: CSARSGGGYEKLFF. The CDR3 DNA reads as TGCAGTGCTAGAAGTGGCGGGGGGTATGAAAAACTGTTTTTT.

The gene calls are TRBV7-9 and TRBJ2-1, with TRBD1 as a possible D gene (6 bases). The germline gives CDR1 SEHNR, CDR2 FQNEAQ (reference sequence). Trimming removed 5 bases at V and 9 bases at J, with 17 bases between. The CDR3 length is 14 residues. CDR3 nucleotide sequence: TGTGCCAGCAGCCGAAATAACAGGGCCGGTGAGCAGTTCTTC. Encoded protein: CASSRNNRAGEQFF. The whole variable domain, filled in from reference TRBV7-9 and TRBJ2-1, reads DTGVSQNPRHKITKRGQNVTFRCDPISEHNRLYWYRQTLGQGPEFLTYFQNEAQLEKSRLLSDRFSAERPKGSFSTLEIQRTEQGDSAMYLCASSRNNRAGEQFFGPGTRLTVL.

This clonotype was detected a few times. The chain joins TRBV6-6 to TRBJ1-4; weak D call: TRBD1 (5 bases). Trimming cost V 4 bases and J 6 bases, with 9 bases left between them. The germline V gene encodes CDR1 MNHNY and CDR2 SVGAGI (reference sequence). The length of the CDR3 is 13 residues. This chain's CDR3 is CASSSGRDEKLFF. The CDR3 nucleotides read TGTGCCAGCAGTTCGGGACGGGATGAAAAACTGTTTTTT.

In its sample, this clonotype was seen a few times. The rearrangement links TRBV5-1 to TRBJ2-1; 12 bases agree with TRBD2. The CDR3 extends over 18 amino acids. Per the germline V gene, CDR1 is SGHRS and CDR2 is YFSETQ. J lost 0 bases, V lost 5 bases, and 9 bases had no gene match. The CDR3 is CASRSGTSGFSSYNEQFF. The CDR3 nucleotides read TGCGCCAGCAGATCCGGGACTAGCGGGTTCAGCTCCTACAATGAGCAGTTCTTC. Looking up the rest from reference TRBV5-1 and TRBJ2-1 gives the full variable domain: KAGVTQTPRYLIKTRGQQVTLSCSPISGHRSVSWYQQTPGQGLQFLFEYFSETQRNKGNFPGRFSGRQFSNSRSEMNVSTLELGDSALYLCASRSGTSGFSSYNEQFFGPGTRLTVL.

Comment on this clonotype: Germline is not matched at one junction end, which may reflect a read error. The rearrangement links TRBV7-3 to TRBJ2-6, with D possibly matching TRBD1 (5 bases). Germline-derived CDR1 and CDR2 are SGHTA and FQGTGA. The CDR3 has 16 residues. CDR3 residues: CASSSDRSSGANVRTF. CDR3 DNA sequence: TGTGCCAGCAGTTCGGACCGAAGTTCTGGGGCCAACGTCCGGACTTTC.

At least ten counts were recorded for this clonotype. V is TRBV9 and J is TRBJ2-1; 7 nucleotides agree with TRBD2. The CDR3 length is 15 residues. V was clipped by 0 bases and J by 2 bases; unmatched bases: 2. In germline, CDR1 is SGDLS, CDR2 YYNGEE. CDR3 sequence: CASSVDSGPYNEQFF. The DNA for the CDR3 is TGTGCCAGCAGCGTAGATAGCGGGCCCTACAATGAGCAGTTCTTC.

The J gene is TRBJ2-1, the V gene TRBV5-1, with D possibly matching TRBD1 (7 bases). The CDR3 spans 14 residues. The V end lost 4 bases, the J end lost 6 bases, and 14 bases lay between the germline ends. CDR1 is SGHRS, CDR2 YFSETQ, per germline. The DNA for the CDR3 is TGCGCCAGCAGCCCGGAGGGACAGCGCAATGAGCAGTTCTTC. Translating gives CASSPEGQRNEQFF.

This clonotype occurred many times. The chain recombines TRBV10-2 with TRBJ2-5; D is uncertain. CDR1 and CDR2 (germline): WSHSY, SAAADI. V lost 5 bases, J lost 1 base, and 17 bases lay in between. The CDR3 loop spans 16 amino acids. CDR3 coding DNA: TGCGCCAGCAGTCCGGCCATGCGGACCTTCCAAGAGACCCAGTACTTC. It specifies CASSPAMRTFQETQYF.

A remark on this clonotype: A much larger clone differs from this one at a single base, so this may be a read error. The CDR3 is CSGEDYRVGYTF. For the CDR3, the DNA is TGCAGCGGTGAGGACTACAGGGTCGGCTACACCTTC. V gene TRBV29-1 combines with J gene TRBJ1-2; tentative D call: TRBD1 (6 bases). Germline V gene lookup returns CDR1 SQVTM and CDR2 ANQGSEA. Trimming cost V 7 bases and J 8 bases, with 17 bases left between them. The CDR3 totals 12 residues.

This chain connects TRBV11-2 to TRBJ2-3; D is unclear. With 2 bases removed from V and 1 base from J, the gap between germline ends came to 7 bases. The CDR3 is 14 residues long. Germline values: CDR1 SGHAT, CDR2 FQNNGV. CDR3 amino acids: CASSLQLRTDTQYF. CDR3 coding DNA: TGTGCCAGCAGCTTACAGCTGCGCACAGATACGCAGTATTTT.

Details on this clonotype: One end of the junction is discordant with germline, which a read error may explain. V usage is TRBV6-6 and J usage is TRBJ2-7; no definite D call. Germline lookup yields CDR1 MNHNY and CDR2 SVGAGI (reference sequence). This CDR3 has 12 residues. This CDR3 reads CAGSPTGYEQYF. The CDR3 nucleotides are TGTGCCGGCAGTCCGACGGGCTACGAGCAGTACTTC.